The source of this T cell receptor beta chain is a study of T cells in Graves' hyperthyroidism and ophthalmopathy. The table lists this clonotype with many counts. Trimming at V came to 2 bases and at J to 7 bases, leaving 5 bases not matched to a gene. Germline V gene lookup returns CDR1 MNHNS and CDR2 SASEGT. The CDR3 loop spans 15 amino acids. Using RNA transcripts as the source, TCR beta CDR3 regions were amplified. When the TCR CDR3 underwent first-round RT-PCR, the HTBI primer set was used. MiXCR was run by TCRdb on the multiplex PCR reads, yielding one entry per CDR3 protein. The sample gives around 420,000 distinct CDR3 sequences, approximately 15% of which show up once; over 7.5% is in the top ten.

The sequence was collected from a woman between 18 and 29 years old with Graves' hyperthyroidism. The chain employs TRBV6-1 and TRBJ2-2, with 9 bases identical to TRBD1. The sequenced material came from blood. CDR3 amino acids: CASSEHRGLRGELFF. CDR3 sequence (DNA): TGTGCCAGCAGTGAACACAGGGGGCTGCGCGGGGAGCTGTTTTTT.